A single sample is the source of the 15 T cell receptor beta chains below, sequenced in a study of T-cell reconstitution after alpha-beta-depleted transplantation in children. The library targeted TCRbeta and was prepared with unique molecular identifiers. TCRdb called the PCR reads again in MiXCR, with one record for every CDR3 protein. The sample comprises more than 200,000 distinct CDR3 sequences, 7.5% to 9.5% of which are singletons, and about a third rests with the top ten. The material sequenced was PBMCs, mostly from graft donor cells, taken 360 days after TCRalphabeta/CD19-depleted stem cell transplant. The receptors shown here come from a male patient aged 2-15 years who had a stem cell transplant for acute myeloid leukemia, so the T cells may come from the graft donor.

This clonotype showed up many times. The V and J genes are TRBV7-3 and TRBJ2-1; the match to TRBD2 covers 9 bases. Germline-derived CDR1 and CDR2 are SGHTA and FQGTGA. Germline trimming cut 5 bases from V and 5 bases from J; bases unmatched to any gene: 10. This CDR3 has 16 residues. CDR3: CASSPKIAGADNEQFF. The CDR3 coding sequence is TGTGCCAGCAGCCCCAAAATAGCGGGAGCGGACAATGAGCAGTTCTTC.

The sample holds a few counts of this clonotype. CDR3 loop: CASSLGTRQETQYF. The CDR3 DNA is TGTGCCAGCAGCTTAGGGACCCGACAAGAGACCCAGTACTTC. The gene calls are TRBV7-9 and TRBJ2-5; D is ambiguous. Per germline, CDR1 SEHNR and CDR2 FQNEAQ (reference sequence). This CDR3 has 14 amino acids. V was pared by 1 base and J by 2 bases, with 8 bases between.

This clonotype was seen a handful of times. The chain combines TRBV12-3 or TRBV12-4 with TRBJ1-1; 7 bases align to TRBD1. The CDR3 consists of 13 residues. V trimming: 4 bases; J trimming: 5 bases; junction bases outside the gene matches: 4. The CDR3 bases are TGTGCCAGCAGTTCCGTGACAGGGACTGAAGCTTTCTTT. Its translation: CASSSVTGTEAFF.

The chain uses TRBV2 and TRBJ2-1, with no clear D. The CDR3 totals 14 residues. The V gene's germline CDR1 is SNHLY and CDR2 FYNNEI. With 3 bases removed from V and 0 bases from J, the gap between germline ends came to 6 bases. CDR3: CASSDKSSYNEQFF. CDR3 in DNA: TGTGCCAGCAGTGATAAGAGCTCCTACAATGAGCAGTTCTTC. Looking up the rest from reference TRBV2 and TRBJ2-1 gives the full variable domain: EPEVTQTPSHQVTQMGQEVILRCVPISNHLYFYWYRQILGQKVEFLVSFYNNEISEKSEIFDDQFSVERPDGSNFTLKIRSTKLEDSAMYFCASSDKSSYNEQFFGPGTRLTVL.

CDR3 in amino acids: CATSGPGQHYEQYV. DNA for the CDR3: TGTGCCACCAGTGGTCCGGGACAGCACTACGAGCAGTACGTC. V is TRBV24-1 and J is TRBJ2-7; 7 bases are a match to TRBD1. Germline-derived CDR1 and CDR2 are KGHDR and SFDVKD. The CDR3 is made up of 14 amino acids. V was clipped by 5 bases and J by 3 bases; unmatched bases: 6.

This clonotype was picked up many times. The rearrangement joins TRBV10-3 to TRBJ2-3; D unresolved. The CDR3 contains 13 residues. Trimming shortened V by 4 bases and J by 0 bases, and 5 bases separated the two germline ends. Germline V CDR1 and CDR2: ENHRY, SYGVKD. The CDR3 reads CAISGPSTDTQYF. For the CDR3, the DNA is TGTGCCATCAGTGGACCTAGCACAGATACGCAGTATTTT.

Remarks on this clonotype: Relative to the germline gene, one junction end is altered; a read error may explain this. The chain combines TRBV27 with TRBJ2-7, with 7 positions matching TRBD2. The V gene's germline CDR1 is MNHEY and CDR2 SMNVEV (reference sequence). The CDR3 length is 15 residues. CDR3 DNA: TGTGTCAGCAAGTTATTCGGCGGGAGTGGCTACGAGCAGTACTTC. It codes for CVSKLFGGSGYEQYF.

To note about this clonotype: This sequence may be a read error, since a much larger clone differs from it by one base. The rearrangement joins TRBV12-3 or TRBV12-4 to TRBJ2-3, with 7 bases aligning to TRBD1. The ends lost 5 bases at V and 6 bases at J; junction bases unmatched: 8. The CDR3 runs 14 residues. CDR3 bases: TGTGCCAGCAGTCCGAACAGGGGACAGGATACGCAGTATTTT. This gives the protein CASSPNRGQDTQYF.

This clonotype was counted between two and nine times. CDR3 sequence: CASSLWRGNSNEQFF. DNA of the CDR3: TGTGCCAGCAGTTTATGGCGGGGTAACTCGAATGAGCAGTTCTTC. This chain joins TRBV12-3 or TRBV12-4 and TRBJ2-1, with D possibly being TRBD2 (6 bases). The CDR3 extends over 15 amino acids. The germline V and J ends were trimmed by 2 bases and 7 bases, with 15 bases remaining between them.

The CDR3, as DNA: TGTGCCAGCAGTTTCCCCCGGGAGTTAGCCAAAAACATTCAGTACTTC. Its translation is CASSFPRELAKNIQYF. The chain uses TRBV12-3 or TRBV12-4 and TRBJ2-4; D possibly corresponds to TRBD2 (6 bases). The germline V and J ends were trimmed by 3 bases and 0 bases, with 12 bases remaining between them. The CDR3 sequence is 16 residues long.

In this sample, this clonotype turned up many times. The chain has TRBV5-1 and TRBJ2-5; 9 bases line up with TRBD1. The CDR3 extends over 17 amino acids. Germline V gives CDR1 SGHRS, CDR2 YFSETQ. The junction had 11 bases not matched to a gene; V was cut back by 0 bases and J by 5 bases. CDR3 amino acids: CASSLEGTGFGKETQYF. CDR3 nucleotides: TGCGCCAGCAGCTTGGAGGGGACAGGGTTTGGGAAGGAGACCCAGTACTTC.

A few counts support this clonotype. In DNA, the CDR3 is TGTGCCAGCAGTTACTCCCCCGACAGCTACGAGCAGTACTTC. Translation gives CASSYSPDSYEQYF. The rearrangement uses TRBV6-5 and TRBJ2-7; D possibly corresponds to TRBD1 (5 bases). Germline values: CDR1 MNHEY, CDR2 SVGAGI. The CDR3 contains 14 residues. The V gene lost 0 bases and the J gene lost 3 bases, with 9 bases spanning the gap.

In its sample, this clonotype was seen many times. This chain joins TRBV6-2 or TRBV6-3 and TRBJ2-1; 11 bases are shared with TRBD2. V gave up 5 bases and J gave up 2 bases; unmatched junction bases: 2. The CDR3 totals 15 residues. Germline CDR1 and CDR2: MNHEY and SVGEGT. This chain's CDR3 is CASSKTSGAYNEQFF. CDR3 DNA sequence: TGTGCCAGCAGTAAGACTAGCGGGGCCTACAATGAGCAGTTCTTC.

For the CDR3, the DNA is TGTGCCAGCAGTGAACGGGGGAGAAGCAATCAGCCCCAGCATTTT. As protein: CASSERGRSNQPQHF. The genes are TRBV2 and TRBJ1-5; maybe TRBD1 (5 bases). The ends were cut back, 2 bases at V and 1 base at J, with 9 bases in the middle. Germline-derived CDR1 and CDR2 are SNHLY and FYNNEI. The CDR3 consists of 15 residues.

The chain has TRBV20-1 and TRBJ2-5; D uncertain. Trimming left V 5 bases short and J 7 bases short, with 5 bases between. Per the germline V gene, CDR1 is DFQATT and CDR2 is SNEGSKA (reference sequence). The CDR3 consists of 9 residues. CDR3 bases: TGCAGTGCTGGGTTGACCCAGTACTTC. This translates into CSAGLTQYF.